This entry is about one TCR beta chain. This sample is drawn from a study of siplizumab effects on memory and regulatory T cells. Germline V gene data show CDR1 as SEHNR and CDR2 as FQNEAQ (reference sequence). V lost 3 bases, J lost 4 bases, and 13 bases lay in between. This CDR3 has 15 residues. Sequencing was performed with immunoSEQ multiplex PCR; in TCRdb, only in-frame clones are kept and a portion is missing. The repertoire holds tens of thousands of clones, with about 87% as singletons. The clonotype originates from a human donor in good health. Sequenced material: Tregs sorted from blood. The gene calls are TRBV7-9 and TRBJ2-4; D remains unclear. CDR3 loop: CASSFNSVEKNIQYF. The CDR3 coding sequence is TGTGCCAGCAGCTTCAACAGCGTCGAGAAAAACATTCAGTACTTC.